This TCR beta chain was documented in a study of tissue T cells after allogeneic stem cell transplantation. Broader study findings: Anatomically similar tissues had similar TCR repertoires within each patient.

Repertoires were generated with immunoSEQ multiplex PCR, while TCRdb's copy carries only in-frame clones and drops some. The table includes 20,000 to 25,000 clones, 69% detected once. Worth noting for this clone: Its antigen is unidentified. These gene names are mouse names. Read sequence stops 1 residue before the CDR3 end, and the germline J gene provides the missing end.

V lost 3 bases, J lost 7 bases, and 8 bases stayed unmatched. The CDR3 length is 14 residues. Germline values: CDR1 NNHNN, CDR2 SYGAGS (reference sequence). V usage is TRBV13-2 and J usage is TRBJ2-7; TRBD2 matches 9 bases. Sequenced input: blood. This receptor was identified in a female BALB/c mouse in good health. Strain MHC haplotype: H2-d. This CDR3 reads CASGGKDWGLEQYF. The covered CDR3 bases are TGTGCCAGCGGTGGGAAGGACTGGGGTTTGGAACAGTAC.